A single sample gave rise to the 10 T cell receptor beta chains below, sequenced in a study of PD-1 blockade in mismatch repair-deficient tumors. The assay was immunoSEQ multiplex PCR, and TCRdb's table has in-frame clones only and misses some. The sample holds under 95,000 clones; 80% to 90% are singletons and the top ten take roughly 5.5%. Source: peripheral blood, taken 44 weeks after starting pembrolizumab. All receptors derive from an adult with mismatch repair-deficient cancer.

This clone was seen a few times. V gene TRBV6-6 combines with J gene TRBJ2-1; the D gene is possibly TRBD2 (5 bases). Germline CDR1 reads MNHNY; CDR2 reads SVGAGI (reference sequence). This CDR3 has 11 amino acids. The CDR3 sequence: CAVGSSDEQFF. The CDR3, as DNA: TGTGCAGTGGGGAGTAGCGATGAGCAGTTCTTC.

The chain links TRBV10-3 to TRBJ1-2, with no clear D. The CDR3 contains 12 residues. Germline CDR1 ENHRY, CDR2 SYGVKD. Trimming cost V 10 bases and J 4 bases, with 13 bases left between them. Here the CDR3 reads CATMVGPYGYTF. The CDR3 region has the DNA TGTGCCACTATGGTGGGTCCCTATGGCTACACCTTC.

V gene TRBV5-1 combines with J gene TRBJ1-2; weak D call: TRBD1 (6 bases). This CDR3 contains 16 residues. Trimming shortened V by 0 bases and J by 5 bases, and 17 bases separated the two germline ends. In germline, CDR1 is SGHRS, CDR2 YFSETQ. The CDR3 DNA reads as TGCGCCAGCAGCTTGGGCGGCGGGGGCGAGACATATGGCTACACCTTC. Translating it yields CASSLGGGGETYGYTF.

The chain carries TRBV5-1 and TRBJ1-1; D is undetermined. This CDR3 is 14 amino acids long. Germline-derived CDR1 and CDR2 are SGHRS and YFSETQ. The V gene lost 2 bases and the J gene lost 1 base, with 9 bases spanning the gap. For the CDR3, the DNA is TGCGCCAGCAGCTTAACGGATGCGAACACTGAAGCTTTCTTT. The encoded protein is CASSLTDANTEAFF.

This chain links TRBV6-5 with TRBJ2-7, with D possibly matching TRBD1 (6 bases). The CDR3 is made up of 12 amino acids. The V gene lost 8 bases and the J gene lost 3 bases, with 11 bases spanning the gap. Germline values: CDR1 MNHEY, CDR2 SVGAGI. The CDR3 is CASRTENYEQYF. CDR3 bases: TGTGCCAGCCGGACAGAGAACTACGAGCAGTACTTC.

The V and J genes are TRBV7-9 and TRBJ1-1; 8 bases fit TRBD1. V lost 5 bases, J lost 4 bases, and 6 bases stayed unmatched. The germline gives CDR1 SEHNR, CDR2 FQNEAQ (reference sequence). The CDR3 has 14 residues. The CDR3 DNA sequence: TGTGCCAGCAGCGAGACAGGGGCGGTCACTGAAGCTTTCTTT. This encodes CASSETGAVTEAFF.

This clone was recorded a few times. This rearrangement joins TRBV10-1 to TRBJ2-7; D call uncertain. Germline V gene lookup returns CDR1 WNHNN and CDR2 SYGVQD (reference sequence). Between the trimmed V and J ends, which lost 2 bases and 1 base, there was a span of 12 bases. The length of the CDR3 is 15 residues. DNA for the CDR3: TGCGCCAGCAGTGAGGAACTCCACCCGTCCTACGAGCAGTACTTC. As protein: CASSEELHPSYEQYF.

CDR3 nucleotides: TGTGCCAGCAGTTCTCGATACGAGCAGTACTTC. Translating gives CASSSRYEQYF. This chain uses TRBV27 with TRBJ2-7; D remains unclear. Germline loops: CDR1 MNHEY, CDR2 SMNVEV (reference sequence). This CDR3 has 11 residues. V was clipped by 4 bases and J by 4 bases, with 5 bases between them.

Here the CDR3 reads CASSLGGYEQFF. In DNA, the CDR3 is TGTGCCAGCAGCTTGGGGGGGTATGAGCAGTTCTTC. The V call is TRBV7-9, the J call TRBJ2-1; 7 bases map to TRBD2. Losses at the gene ends were 3 bases for V and 8 bases for J; bases not matched to a gene: 1. Germline assignment: CDR1 SEHNR and CDR2 FQNEAQ (reference sequence). The length of the CDR3 is 12 residues.

The V and J genes are TRBV27 and TRBJ2-7, with 8 bases identical to TRBD2. The V gene's germline CDR1 is MNHEY and CDR2 SMNVEV (reference sequence). J lost 0 bases, V lost 2 bases, and 3 bases had no gene match. This CDR3 spans 15 amino acids. Here the CDR3 reads CASSLRGLGSYEQYF. The CDR3 DNA reads TGTGCCAGCAGTTTAAGGGGACTAGGCTCCTACGAGCAGTACTTC.